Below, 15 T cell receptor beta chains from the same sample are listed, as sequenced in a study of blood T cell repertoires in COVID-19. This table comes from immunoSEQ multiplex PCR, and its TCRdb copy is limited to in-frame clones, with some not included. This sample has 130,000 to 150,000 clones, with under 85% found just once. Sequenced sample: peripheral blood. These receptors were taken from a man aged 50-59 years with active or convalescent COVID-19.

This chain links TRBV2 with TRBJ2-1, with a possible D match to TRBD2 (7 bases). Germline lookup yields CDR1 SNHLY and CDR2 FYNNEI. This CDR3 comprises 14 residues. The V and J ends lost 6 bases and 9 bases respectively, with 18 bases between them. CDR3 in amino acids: CASRGRGEGGEQFF. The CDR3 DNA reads TGTGCCAGCAGGGGCCGTGGGGAGGGGGGTGAGCAGTTCTTC.

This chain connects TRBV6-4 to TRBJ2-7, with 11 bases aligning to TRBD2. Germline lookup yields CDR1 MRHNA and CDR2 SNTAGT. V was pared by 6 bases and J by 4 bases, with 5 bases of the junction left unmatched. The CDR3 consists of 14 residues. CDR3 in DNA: TGTGCCAGCAGCACTAGCGGGAGTCCGTACGAGCAGTACTTC. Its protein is CASSTSGSPYEQYF.

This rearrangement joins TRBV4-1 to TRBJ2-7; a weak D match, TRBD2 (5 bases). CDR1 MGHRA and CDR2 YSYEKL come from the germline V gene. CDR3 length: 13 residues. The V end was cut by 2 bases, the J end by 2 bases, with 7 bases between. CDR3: CASSQTGTYEQYF. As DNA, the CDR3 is TGCGCCAGCAGCCAAACGGGGACCTACGAGCAGTACTTC.

The chain's CDR3 is CASSYFAGWGTDTQYF. CDR3 DNA sequence: TGTGCCAGCAGTTATTTTGCGGGATGGGGCACAGATACGCAGTATTTT. The chain carries TRBV6-6 and TRBJ2-3; weak D call: TRBD2 (6 bases). This CDR3 region has 16 residues. The V gene lost 3 bases and the J gene lost 1 base, with 14 bases spanning the gap. Germline CDR1 and CDR2: MNHNY and SVGAGI (reference sequence).

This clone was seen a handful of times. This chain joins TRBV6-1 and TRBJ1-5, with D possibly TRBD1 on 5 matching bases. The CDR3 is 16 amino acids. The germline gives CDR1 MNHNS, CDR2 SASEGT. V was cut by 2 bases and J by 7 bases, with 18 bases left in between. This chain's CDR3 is CASSERVRDRGQPQHF. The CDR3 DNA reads TGTGCCAGCAGTGAACGGGTCAGGGATCGAGGCCAGCCCCAGCATTTT.

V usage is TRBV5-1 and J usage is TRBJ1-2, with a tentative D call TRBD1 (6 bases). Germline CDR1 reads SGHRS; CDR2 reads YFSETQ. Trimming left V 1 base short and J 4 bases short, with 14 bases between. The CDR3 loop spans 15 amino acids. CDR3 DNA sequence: TGCGCCAGCAGCTTGTTCGACAGGAGCACCTATGGCTACACCTTC. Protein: CASSLFDRSTYGYTF.

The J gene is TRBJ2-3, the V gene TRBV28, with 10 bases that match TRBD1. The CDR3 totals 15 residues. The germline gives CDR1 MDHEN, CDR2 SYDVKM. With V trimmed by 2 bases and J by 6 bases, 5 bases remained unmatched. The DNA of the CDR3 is TGTGCCAGCAGTTTAGGGGACAGGGGTTACGATACGCAGTATTTT. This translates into CASSLGDRGYDTQYF.

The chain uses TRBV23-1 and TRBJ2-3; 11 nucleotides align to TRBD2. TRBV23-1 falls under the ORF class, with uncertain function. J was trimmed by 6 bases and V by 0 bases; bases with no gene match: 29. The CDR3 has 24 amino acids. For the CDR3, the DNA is TGCGCCAGCAGTCAATCCCAGGAGGCTCATATTCTAGCGGGAGGTCGACCTCTCCCGGATACGCAGTATTTT. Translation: CASSQSQEAHILAGGRPLPDTQYF.

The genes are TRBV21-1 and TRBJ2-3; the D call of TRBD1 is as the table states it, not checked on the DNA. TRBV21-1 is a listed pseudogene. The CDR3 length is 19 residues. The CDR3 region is CASSATTGGPHPSTDTQYF. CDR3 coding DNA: TGTGCCAGCAGCGCCACGACAGGGGGCCCCCACCCTAGCACAGATACGCAGTATTTT.

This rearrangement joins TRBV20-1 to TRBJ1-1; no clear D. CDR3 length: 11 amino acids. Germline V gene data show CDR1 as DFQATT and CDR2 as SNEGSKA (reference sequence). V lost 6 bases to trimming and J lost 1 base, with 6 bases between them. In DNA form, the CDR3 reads TGCAGTGCAATAAAGAACACTGAAGCTTTCTTT. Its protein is CSAIKNTEAFF.

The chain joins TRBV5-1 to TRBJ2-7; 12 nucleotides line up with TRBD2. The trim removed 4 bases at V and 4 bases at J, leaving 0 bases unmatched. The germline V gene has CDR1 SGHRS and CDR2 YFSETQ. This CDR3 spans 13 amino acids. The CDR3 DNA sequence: TGCGCCAGCAGCGGGACTAGCGGGTACGAGCAGTACTTC. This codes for CASSGTSGYEQYF.

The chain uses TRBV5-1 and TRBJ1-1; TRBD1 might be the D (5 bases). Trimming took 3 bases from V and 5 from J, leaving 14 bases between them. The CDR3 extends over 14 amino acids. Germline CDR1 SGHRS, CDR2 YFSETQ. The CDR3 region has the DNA TGCGCCAGCAGCTGGCAGGGCGTTGTAACTGAAGCTTTCTTT. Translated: CASSWQGVVTEAFF.

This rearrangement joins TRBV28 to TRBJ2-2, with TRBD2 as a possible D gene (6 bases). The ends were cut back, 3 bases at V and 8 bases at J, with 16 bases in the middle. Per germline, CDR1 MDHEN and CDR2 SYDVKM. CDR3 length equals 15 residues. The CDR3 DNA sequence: TGTGCCAGCAGTTTTAGCACTAGCTTAACTGGGGAGCTGTTTTTT. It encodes CASSFSTSLTGELFF. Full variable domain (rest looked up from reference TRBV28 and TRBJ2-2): DVKVTQSSRYLVKRTGEKVFLECVQDMDHENMFWYRQDPGLGLRLIYFSYDVKMKEKGDIPEGYSVSREKKERFSLILESASTNQTSMYLCASSFSTSLTGELFFGEGSRLTVL.

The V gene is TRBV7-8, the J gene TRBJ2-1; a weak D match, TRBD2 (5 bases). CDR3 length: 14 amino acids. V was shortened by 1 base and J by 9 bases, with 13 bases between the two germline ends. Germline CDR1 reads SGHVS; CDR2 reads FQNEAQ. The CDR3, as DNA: TGTGCCAGCAGCTTAGGCGGGCCGGTGGTTGAGCAGTTCTTC. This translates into CASSLGGPVVEQFF.

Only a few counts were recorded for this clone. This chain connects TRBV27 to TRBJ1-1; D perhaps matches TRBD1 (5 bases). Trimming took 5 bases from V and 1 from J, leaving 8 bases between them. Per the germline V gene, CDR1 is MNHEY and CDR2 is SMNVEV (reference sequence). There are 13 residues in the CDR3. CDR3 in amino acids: CASSNTGNTEAFF. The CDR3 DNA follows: TGTGCCAGCAGTAACACAGGGAACACTGAAGCTTTCTTT.